This TCR beta chain comes out of a study of shared clonotypes between healthy human individuals. Notes on the study in general: The study drew on few donors, limiting represented genetic and exposure-history diversity.

As for this clone: The antigen is unknown.

Some clones are missing from TCRdb's copy, which holds only in-frame ones; the method was immunoSEQ multiplex PCR. The sample has millions of clones; more than 90% are singletons. Losses at the gene ends were 0 bases for V and 1 base for J; bases not matched to a gene: 6. The CDR3 is made up of 16 amino acids. Germline V CDR1 and CDR2: SGDLS, YYNGEE. This sequence originates from a man aged 18 to 29 in good health. This chain connects TRBV9 to TRBJ2-5, with 7 bases matching TRBD2. The sample was naive CD4+ T cells sorted from blood. The subset is: CD45RA+ positively selected. Here the CDR3 reads CASSVASLAVQETQYF. In DNA, the CDR3 is TGTGCCAGCAGCGTAGCTTCCCTAGCGGTCCAAGAGACCCAGTACTTC.